These 4 T cell receptor beta chains share one sample of origin, sequenced in a study of T-cell memory formation after mild COVID-19. One entry per CDR3 protein, called by TCRdb with MiXCR from the 5' RACE reads. The data show about 560,000 distinct CDR3 sequences, with about 22% seen just once and roughly 8.1% held by the top ten. The sequencing input was PBMCs or a T cell subset sorted from them (not recorded which). Receptors were obtained from an adult woman who had mild COVID-19 (a few samples of this study predate the infection). Cell type and time point are not known.

The rearrangement uses TRBV20-1 and TRBJ2-1; TRBD2 matches 9 bases. Losses at the gene ends were 2 bases for V and 7 bases for J; bases not matched to a gene: 6. Germline V CDR1 and CDR2: DFQATT, SNEGSKA (reference sequence). The CDR3 loop spans 14 amino acids. The CDR3, as DNA: TGCAGTGCTAGATTAGCGGGAGTATGGAATGAGCAGTTCTTC. It encodes CSARLAGVWNEQFF.

This clonotype has only a few counts. The chain joins TRBV4-1 to TRBJ1-1; D remains ambiguous. With 4 bases removed from V and 10 bases from J, the gap between germline ends came to 13 bases. Germline V gives CDR1 MGHRA, CDR2 YSYEKL. The CDR3 is made up of 12 amino acids. In DNA form, the CDR3 reads TGCGCCAGCAGCCCTATAGGAGACGGAGCTTTCTTT. This sequence encodes CASSPIGDGAFF.

In its sample, this clonotype was seen a few times. This rearrangement joins TRBV18 to TRBJ2-7, with D possibly called TRBD1 or TRBD2 (6 bases each). The CDR3 is 14 residues long. In germline, CDR1 is KGHSH, CDR2 LQKENI. The V and J ends lost 1 base and 5 bases respectively, with 12 bases between them. This CDR3 reads CASSPLSGADEQYF. CDR3 in DNA: TGTGCCAGCTCACCACTCTCGGGGGCCGACGAGCAGTACTTC.

The chain links TRBV3-1 to TRBJ1-2, with D unresolved. Trimming cost V 5 bases and J 8 bases, with 12 bases left between them. The CDR3 runs to 12 residues. The germline CDR1 and CDR2 sequences are LGHDT and YNNKEL (reference sequence). CDR3 amino acids: CASSSGSRGYTF. The CDR3 nucleotides read TGTGCCAGCAGCTCCGGGAGTAGGGGCTACACCTTC.